This T cell receptor beta chain emerged from a study of control samples from healthy donors and cancer patients. In this sample, this clone turned up once. The table came from immunoSEQ multiplex PCR; TCRdb's copy has only in-frame clones and leaves some out. The table includes 100,000 to 120,000 clones, more than 75% detected once. Sample: PBMCs. This receptor was taken from a woman between 55 and 75 years old with lung cancer.

The CDR3 here is CATSARGGNEQFF. The CDR3 DNA is TGTGCCACCAGTGCCCGAGGAGGGAATGAGCAGTTCTTC. V is TRBV24-1 and J is TRBJ2-1, with a possible D match to TRBD2 (6 bases). The germline V gene has CDR1 KGHDR and CDR2 SFDVKD. This CDR3 has 13 residues. Trimming took 5 bases from V and 7 from J, leaving 11 bases between them.